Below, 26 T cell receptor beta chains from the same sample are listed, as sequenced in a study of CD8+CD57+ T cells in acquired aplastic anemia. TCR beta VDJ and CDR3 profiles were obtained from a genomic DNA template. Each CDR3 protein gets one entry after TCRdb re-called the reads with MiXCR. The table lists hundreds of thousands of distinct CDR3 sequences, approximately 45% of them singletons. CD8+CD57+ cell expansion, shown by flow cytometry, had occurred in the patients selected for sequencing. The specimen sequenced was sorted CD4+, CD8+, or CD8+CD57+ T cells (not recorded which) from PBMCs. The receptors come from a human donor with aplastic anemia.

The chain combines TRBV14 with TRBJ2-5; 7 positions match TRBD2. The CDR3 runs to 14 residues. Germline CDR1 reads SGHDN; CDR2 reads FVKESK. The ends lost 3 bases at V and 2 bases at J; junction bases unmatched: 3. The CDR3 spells CASSQGTTQETQYF. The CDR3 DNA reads TGTGCCAGCAGCCAGGGGACTACACAAGAGACCCAGTACTTC. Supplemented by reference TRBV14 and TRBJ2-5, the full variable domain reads EAGVTQFPSHSVIEKGQTVTLRCDPISGHDNLYWYRRVMGKEIKFLLHFVKESKQDESGMPNNRFLAERTGGTYSTLKVQPAELEDSGVYFCASSQGTTQETQYFGPGTRLLVL.

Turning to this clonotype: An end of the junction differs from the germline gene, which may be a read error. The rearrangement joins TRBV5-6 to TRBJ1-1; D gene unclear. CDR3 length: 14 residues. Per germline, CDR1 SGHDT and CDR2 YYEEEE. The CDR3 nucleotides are TGTGCCAGCGGCTTGTCGCCCACCGGGTTTGAAGCTTTCTTT. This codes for CASGLSPTGFEAFF.

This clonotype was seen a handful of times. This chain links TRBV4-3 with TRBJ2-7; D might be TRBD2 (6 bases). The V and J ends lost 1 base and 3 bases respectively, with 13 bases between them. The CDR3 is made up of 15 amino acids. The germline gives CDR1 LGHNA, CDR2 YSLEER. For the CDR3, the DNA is TGCGCCAGCAGCCAAGCGCGGGGCCGGGACTACGAGCAGTACTTC. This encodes CASSQARGRDYEQYF.

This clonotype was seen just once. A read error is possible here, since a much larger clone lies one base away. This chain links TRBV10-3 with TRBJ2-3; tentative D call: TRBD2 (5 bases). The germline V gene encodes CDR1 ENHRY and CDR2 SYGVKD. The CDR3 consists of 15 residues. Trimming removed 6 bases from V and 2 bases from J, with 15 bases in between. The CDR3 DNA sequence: TGTGCCATCAGAGAGATCCGGACTGACACAGATACGCAGTATTTT. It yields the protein CAIREIRTDTDTQYF.

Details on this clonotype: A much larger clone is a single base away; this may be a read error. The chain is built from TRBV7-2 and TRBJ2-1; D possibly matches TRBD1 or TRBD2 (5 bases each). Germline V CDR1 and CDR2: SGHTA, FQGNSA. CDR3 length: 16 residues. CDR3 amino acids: CASSPPPGQSNNEQLF. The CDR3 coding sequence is TGTGCCAGCAGCCCTCCCCCGGGGCAGTCCAACAATGAGCAGCTCTTC.

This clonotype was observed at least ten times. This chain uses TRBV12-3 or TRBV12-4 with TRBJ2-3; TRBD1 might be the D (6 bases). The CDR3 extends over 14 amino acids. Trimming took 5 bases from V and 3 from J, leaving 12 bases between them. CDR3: CASSTQGITDTQYF. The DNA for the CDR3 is TGTGCCAGCAGTACCCAGGGGATTACAGATACGCAGTATTTT.

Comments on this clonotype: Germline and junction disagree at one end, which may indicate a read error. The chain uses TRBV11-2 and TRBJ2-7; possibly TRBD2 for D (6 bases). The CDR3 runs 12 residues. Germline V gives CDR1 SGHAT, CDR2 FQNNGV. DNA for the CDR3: TGTGCCAGCAGCCATAAAGGGACTGGGATTCACTTC. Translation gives CASSHKGTGIHF.

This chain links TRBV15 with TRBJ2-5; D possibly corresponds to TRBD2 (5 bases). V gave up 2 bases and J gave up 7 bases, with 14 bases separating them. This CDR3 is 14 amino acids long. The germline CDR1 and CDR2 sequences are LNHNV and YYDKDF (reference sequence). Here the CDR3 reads CATSRRTGSGTQYF. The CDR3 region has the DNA TGTGCCACCAGCAGAAGGACGGGGTCAGGGACCCAGTACTTC.

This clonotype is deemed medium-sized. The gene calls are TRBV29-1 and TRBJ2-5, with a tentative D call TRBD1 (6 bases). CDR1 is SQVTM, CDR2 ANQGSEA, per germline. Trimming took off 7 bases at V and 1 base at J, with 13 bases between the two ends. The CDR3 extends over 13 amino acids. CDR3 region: CSAHRVRQETQYF. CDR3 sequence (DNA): TGCAGCGCCCACAGGGTGCGCCAAGAGACCCAGTACTTC.

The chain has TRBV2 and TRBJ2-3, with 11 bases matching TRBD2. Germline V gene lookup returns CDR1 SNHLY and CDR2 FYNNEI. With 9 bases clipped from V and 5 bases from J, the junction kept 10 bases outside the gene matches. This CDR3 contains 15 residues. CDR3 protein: CARRLSGRAVDTQYF. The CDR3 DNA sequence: TGTGCCAGAAGACTTAGCGGGAGGGCCGTAGATACGCAGTATTTT. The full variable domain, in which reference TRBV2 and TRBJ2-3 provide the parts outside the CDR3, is EPEVTQTPSHQVTQMGQEVILRCVPISNHLYFYWYRQILGQKVEFLVSFYNNEISEKSEIFDDQFSVERPDGSNFTLKIRSTKLEDSAMYFCARRLSGRAVDTQYFGPGTRLTVL.

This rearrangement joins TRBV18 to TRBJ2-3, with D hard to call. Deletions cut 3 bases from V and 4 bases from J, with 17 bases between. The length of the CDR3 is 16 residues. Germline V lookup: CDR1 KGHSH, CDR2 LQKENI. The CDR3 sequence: CASSPRTGSGSDTQYF. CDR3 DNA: TGTGCCAGCTCACCGCGGACGGGTAGTGGATCAGATACGCAGTATTTT.

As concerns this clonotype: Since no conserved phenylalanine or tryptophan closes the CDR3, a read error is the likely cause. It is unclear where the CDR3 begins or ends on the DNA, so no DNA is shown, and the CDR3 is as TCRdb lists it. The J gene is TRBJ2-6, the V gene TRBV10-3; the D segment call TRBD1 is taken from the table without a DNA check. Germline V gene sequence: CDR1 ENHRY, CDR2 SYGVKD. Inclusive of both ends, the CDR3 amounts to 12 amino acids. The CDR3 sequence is CASSRWGTGANT.

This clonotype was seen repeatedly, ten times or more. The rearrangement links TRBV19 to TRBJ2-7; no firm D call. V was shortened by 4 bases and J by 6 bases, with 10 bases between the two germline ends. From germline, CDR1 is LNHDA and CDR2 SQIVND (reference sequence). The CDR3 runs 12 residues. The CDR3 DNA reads TGTGCCAGTAGTACCGGACGGCTCGAGCAGTACTTC. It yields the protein CASSTGRLEQYF.

The CDR3: CASSEEAKNIQYF. CDR3 coding DNA: TGTGCCAGCAGTGAAGAAGCCAAAAACATTCAGTACTTC. The chain is built from TRBV2 and TRBJ2-4; no reliable D call. The CDR3 is 13 residues long. Trimming stripped 1 base from V and 0 bases from J, with 1 base between. Per germline, CDR1 SNHLY and CDR2 FYNNEI.

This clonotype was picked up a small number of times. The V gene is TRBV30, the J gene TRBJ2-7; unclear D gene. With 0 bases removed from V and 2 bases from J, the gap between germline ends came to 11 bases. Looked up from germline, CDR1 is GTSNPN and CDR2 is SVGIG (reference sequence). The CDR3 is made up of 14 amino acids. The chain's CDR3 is CAWSVSAGPYEQYF. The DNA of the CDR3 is TGTGCCTGGAGTGTATCGGCAGGACCCTACGAGCAGTACTTC.

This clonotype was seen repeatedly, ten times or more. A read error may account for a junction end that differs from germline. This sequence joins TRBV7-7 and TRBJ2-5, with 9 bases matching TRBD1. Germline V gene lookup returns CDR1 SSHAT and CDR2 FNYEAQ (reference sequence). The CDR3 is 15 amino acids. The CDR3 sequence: CASSLQGALQETQYF. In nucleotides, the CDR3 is TGTGCTAGCAGCTTACAGGGGGCCTTACAGGAGACCCAGTACTTC.

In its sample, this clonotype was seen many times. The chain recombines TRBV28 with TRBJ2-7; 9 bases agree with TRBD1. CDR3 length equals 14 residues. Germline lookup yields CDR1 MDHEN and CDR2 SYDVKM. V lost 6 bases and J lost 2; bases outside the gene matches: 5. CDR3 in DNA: TGTGCCAGCAGAACCGGGACAGGGCCCTACGAGCAGTACTTC. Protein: CASRTGTGPYEQYF.

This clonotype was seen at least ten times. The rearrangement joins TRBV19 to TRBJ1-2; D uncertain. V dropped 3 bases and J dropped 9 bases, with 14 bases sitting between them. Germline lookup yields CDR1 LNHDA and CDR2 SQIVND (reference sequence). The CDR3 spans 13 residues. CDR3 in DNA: TGTGCCAGTAGTATTTTAGTGGCCGATCGCTACACCTTC. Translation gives CASSILVADRYTF.

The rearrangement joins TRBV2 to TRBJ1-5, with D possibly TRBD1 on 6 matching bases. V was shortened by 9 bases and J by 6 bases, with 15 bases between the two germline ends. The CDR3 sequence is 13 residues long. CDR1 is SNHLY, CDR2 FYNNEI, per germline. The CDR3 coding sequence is TGTGCCAGTAAGGGACAAGGCAGTCAGCCCCAGCATTTT. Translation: CASKGQGSQPQHF.

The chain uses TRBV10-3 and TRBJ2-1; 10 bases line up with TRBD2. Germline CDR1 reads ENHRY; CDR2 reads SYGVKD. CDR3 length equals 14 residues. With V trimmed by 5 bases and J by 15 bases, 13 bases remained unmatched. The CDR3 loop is CAISWTSGPLVWFF. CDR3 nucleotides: TGTGCCATCAGTTGGACTAGCGGCCCCCTTGTTTGGTTCTTC.

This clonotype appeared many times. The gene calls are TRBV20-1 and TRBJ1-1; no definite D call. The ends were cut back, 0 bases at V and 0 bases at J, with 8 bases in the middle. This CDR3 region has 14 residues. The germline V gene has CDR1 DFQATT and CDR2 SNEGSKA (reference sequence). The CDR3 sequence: CSAREFGLNTEAFF. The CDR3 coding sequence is TGCAGTGCTAGAGAGTTCGGATTGAACACTGAAGCTTTCTTT.

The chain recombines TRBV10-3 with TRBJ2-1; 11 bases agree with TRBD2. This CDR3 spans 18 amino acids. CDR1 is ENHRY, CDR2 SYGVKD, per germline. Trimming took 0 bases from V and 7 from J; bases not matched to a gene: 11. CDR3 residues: CAISESRNSGGGRNEQFF. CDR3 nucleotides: TGTGCCATCAGTGAGTCTCGAAATAGCGGGGGGGGGAGGAATGAGCAGTTCTTC.

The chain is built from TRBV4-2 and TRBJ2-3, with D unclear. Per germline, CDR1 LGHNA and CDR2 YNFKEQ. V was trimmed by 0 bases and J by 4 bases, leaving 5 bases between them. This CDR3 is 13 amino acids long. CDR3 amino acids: CASSQEVADTQYF. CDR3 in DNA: TGTGCCAGCAGCCAAGAAGTGGCAGATACGCAGTATTTT.

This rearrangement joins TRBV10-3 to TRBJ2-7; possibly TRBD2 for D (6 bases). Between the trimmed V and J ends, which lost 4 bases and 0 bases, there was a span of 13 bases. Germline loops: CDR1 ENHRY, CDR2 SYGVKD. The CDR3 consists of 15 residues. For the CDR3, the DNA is TGTGCCATCAGTGGAAGGGACTCTCACTCCTACGAGCAGTACTTC. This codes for CAISGRDSHSYEQYF.

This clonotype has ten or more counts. The CDR3 bases are TGTGCCAGCAGCCGACAGGTCATTTCTCGGAGGTACGAGCAGTACTTC. This codes for CASSRQVISRRYEQYF. The rearrangement joins TRBV11-2 to TRBJ2-7, with D possibly TRBD1 on 6 matching bases. CDR1 is SGHAT and CDR2 is FQNNGV in the germline V gene. V dropped 5 bases and J dropped 4 bases, with 21 bases sitting between them. The CDR3 is 16 residues long.

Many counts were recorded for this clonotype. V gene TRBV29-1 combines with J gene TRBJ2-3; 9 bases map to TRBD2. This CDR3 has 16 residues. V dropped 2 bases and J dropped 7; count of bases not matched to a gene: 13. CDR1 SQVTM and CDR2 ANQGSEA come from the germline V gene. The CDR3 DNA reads TGCAGCGTTGAATTGCTAGCGGGGATGGGCCTTTATACGCAGTATTTT. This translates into CSVELLAGMGLYTQYF.